This entry lists 9 T cell receptor beta chains sequenced from one sample in a study of control samples from healthy donors and cancer patients. TCRdb's copy holds only in-frame clones and misses some; the assay was immunoSEQ multiplex PCR. Of tens of thousands of clones in the sample, roughly 90% were seen once. Sequencing input: PBMCs. All receptors come from a man aged 55 to 69 with head and neck cancer.

This sequence joins TRBV5-5 and TRBJ2-7; TRBD1 matches at 9 bases. The CDR3 runs to 15 residues. Losses at the gene ends were 4 bases for V and 6 bases for J; bases not matched to a gene: 11. Germline CDR1 and CDR2: SGHKS and YYEKEE (reference sequence). CDR3 sequence reads: CASSPRSDRGGEQYF. Written as DNA, the CDR3 is TGTGCCAGCAGCCCCAGGTCGGACAGGGGTGGCGAGCAGTACTTC.

The rearrangement joins TRBV7-2 to TRBJ1-1, with D uncertain. V was cut by 5 bases and J by 5 bases, with 15 bases left in between. The CDR3 is 14 amino acids. Germline CDR1 is SGHTA and CDR2 is FQGNSA. The chain's CDR3 is CASSARQGSTEAFF. In DNA, the CDR3 is TGTGCCAGCAGCGCCCGACAAGGCTCGACTGAAGCTTTCTTT.

This sequence joins TRBV7-2 and TRBJ1-5; weak D call: TRBD1 (5 bases). This CDR3 has 14 amino acids. Trimming shortened V by 2 bases and J by 4 bases, and 9 bases separated the two germline ends. Germline V gene sequence: CDR1 SGHTA, CDR2 FQGNSA. Here the CDR3 DNA reads TGTGCCAGCAGCTTAATCGGGGGAAATCAGCCCCAGCATTTT. Protein product: CASSLIGGNQPQHF.

This clone came up once. The chain recombines TRBV3-1 (or the pseudogene TRBV3-2) with TRBJ1-2, with a weak D call TRBD1 (5 bases). Deletions cut 4 bases from V and 1 base from J, with 19 bases between. Germline lookup yields CDR1 LGHDT and CDR2 YNNKEL (reference sequence). The CDR3 runs to 17 residues. CDR3 amino acids: CASSRTFSGANNYGYTF. The CDR3 DNA follows: TGTGCCAGCAGCCGGACCTTCTCTGGGGCCAATAACTATGGCTACACCTTC.

This chain uses TRBV6-4 with TRBJ1-2; 10 positions match TRBD1. The CDR3 contains 15 residues. The V gene end was trimmed by 6 bases and the J gene end by 4 bases; junction bases not matched to a gene: 8. Germline V lookup: CDR1 MRHNA, CDR2 SNTAGT. In DNA form, the CDR3 reads TGTGCCAGCAGCCGAGGACAGGGGGGAATCTATGGCTACACCTTC. Amino acids: CASSRGQGGIYGYTF.

This clone qualifies as medium-sized. This chain connects TRBV28 to TRBJ1-5; 12 bases align to TRBD1. The CDR3 is made up of 19 amino acids. V trimming: 8 bases; J trimming: 4 bases; junction bases outside the gene matches: 18. CDR1 MDHEN and CDR2 SYDVKM come from the germline V gene. DNA of the CDR3: TGTGCCAGCTGGCTCCCGGGACAGGGGGCAGTCTTACGAAATCAGCCCCAGCATTTT. As protein: CASWLPGQGAVLRNQPQHF. Looking up the rest from reference TRBV28 and TRBJ1-5 gives the full variable domain: DVKVTQSSRYLVKRTGEKVFLECVQDMDHENMFWYRQDPGLGLRLIYFSYDVKMKEKGDIPEGYSVSREKKERFSLILESASTNQTSMYLCASWLPGQGAVLRNQPQHFGDGTRLSIL.

The chain couples TRBV11-2 to TRBJ2-3; D is ambiguous. Deletions cut 3 bases from V and 3 bases from J, with 10 bases between. CDR3 size: 14 residues. CDR1 and CDR2 from the germline V gene are SGHAT and FQNNGV. For the CDR3, the DNA is TGTGCCAGCAGCTTGGAGTCGCGGACAGATACGCAGTATTTT. Protein sequence: CASSLESRTDTQYF.

The CDR3 protein is CASSSKRGQTDTQYF. As DNA, the CDR3 is TGTGCCAGCAGTTCAAAGCGGGGCCAAACAGATACGCAGTATTTT. The chain has TRBV5-4 and TRBJ2-3, with TRBD2 matching over 7 bases. Germline V gene data show CDR1 as SGHNT and CDR2 as YYREEE (reference sequence). The CDR3 length is 15 residues. With V trimmed by 5 bases and J by 3 bases, 9 bases remained unmatched.

The count of this clone is one. The chain is built from TRBV28 and TRBJ1-4; 10 bases are shared with TRBD1. From germline, CDR1 is MDHEN and CDR2 SYDVKM. The CDR3 is 15 residues long. After removal of 6 bases from V and 6 bases from J, the junction contained 7 bases not matched to a gene. The chain's CDR3 is CASRSGGTGDEKLFF. CDR3 coding DNA: TGTGCCAGCAGATCCGGCGGGACAGGGGATGAAAAACTGTTTTTT.